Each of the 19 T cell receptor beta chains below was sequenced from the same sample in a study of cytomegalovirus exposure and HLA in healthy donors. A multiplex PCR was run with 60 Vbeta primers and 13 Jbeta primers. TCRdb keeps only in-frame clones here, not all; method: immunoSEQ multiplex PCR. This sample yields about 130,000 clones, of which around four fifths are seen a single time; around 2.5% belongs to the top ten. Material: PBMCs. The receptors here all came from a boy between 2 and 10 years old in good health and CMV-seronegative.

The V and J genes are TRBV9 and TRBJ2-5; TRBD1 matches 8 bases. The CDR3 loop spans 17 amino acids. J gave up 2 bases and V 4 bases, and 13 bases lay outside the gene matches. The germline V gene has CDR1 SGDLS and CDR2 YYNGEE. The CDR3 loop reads CASSRGAGTGPQETQYF. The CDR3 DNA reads TGTGCCAGCAGCCGTGGGGCCGGGACAGGCCCTCAAGAGACCCAGTACTTC.

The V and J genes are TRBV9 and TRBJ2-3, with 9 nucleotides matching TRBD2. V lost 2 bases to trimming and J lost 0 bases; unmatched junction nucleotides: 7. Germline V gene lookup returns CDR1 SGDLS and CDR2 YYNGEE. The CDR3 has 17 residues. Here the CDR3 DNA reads TGTGCCAGCAGCGTGGACCCACTAGCGGGTAGCACAGATACGCAGTATTTT. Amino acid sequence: CASSVDPLAGSTDTQYF.

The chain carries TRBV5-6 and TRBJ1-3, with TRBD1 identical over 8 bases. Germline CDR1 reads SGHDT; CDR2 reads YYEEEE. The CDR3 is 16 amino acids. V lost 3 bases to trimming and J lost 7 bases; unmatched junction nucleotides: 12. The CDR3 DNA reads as TGTGCCAGCAGCTCCCTTCCAGGGGGCTACGAGAACACCATATATTTT. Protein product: CASSSLPGGYENTIYF.

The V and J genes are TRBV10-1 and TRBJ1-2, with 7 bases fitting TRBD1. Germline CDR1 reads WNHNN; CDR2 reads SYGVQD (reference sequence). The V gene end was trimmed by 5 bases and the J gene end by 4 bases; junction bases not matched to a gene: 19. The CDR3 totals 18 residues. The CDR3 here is CASSSRLFTGTDSYGYTF. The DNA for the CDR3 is TGCGCCAGCAGTAGCCGCCTCTTTACCGGGACAGACTCCTATGGCTACACCTTC.

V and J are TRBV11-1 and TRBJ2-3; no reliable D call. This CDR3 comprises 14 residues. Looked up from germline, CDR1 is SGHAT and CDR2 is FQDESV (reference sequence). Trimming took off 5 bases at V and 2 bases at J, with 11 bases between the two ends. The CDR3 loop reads CASSPHAVTDTQYF. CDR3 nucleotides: TGTGCCAGCAGCCCACACGCAGTCACAGATACGCAGTATTTT.

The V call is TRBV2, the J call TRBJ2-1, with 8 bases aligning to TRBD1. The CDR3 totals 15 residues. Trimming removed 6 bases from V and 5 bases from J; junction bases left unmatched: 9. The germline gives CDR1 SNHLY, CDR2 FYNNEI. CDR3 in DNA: TGTGCCAGCAGACAACCGGGACAGGTCCACAATGAGCAGTTCTTC. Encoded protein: CASRQPGQVHNEQFF.

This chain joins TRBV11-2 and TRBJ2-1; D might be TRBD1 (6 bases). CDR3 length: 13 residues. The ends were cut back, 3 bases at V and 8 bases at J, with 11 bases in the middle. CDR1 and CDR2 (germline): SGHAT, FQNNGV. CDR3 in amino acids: CASSLGRGDEQFF. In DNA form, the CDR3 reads TGTGCCAGCAGCTTGGGCAGGGGCGATGAGCAGTTCTTC.

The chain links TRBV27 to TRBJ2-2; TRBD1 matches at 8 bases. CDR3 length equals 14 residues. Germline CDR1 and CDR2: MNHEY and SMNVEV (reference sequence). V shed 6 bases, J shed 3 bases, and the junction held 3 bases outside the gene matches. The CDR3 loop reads CASRVTGDTGELFF. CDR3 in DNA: TGTGCCAGCAGGGTGACAGGGGACACCGGGGAGCTGTTTTTT.

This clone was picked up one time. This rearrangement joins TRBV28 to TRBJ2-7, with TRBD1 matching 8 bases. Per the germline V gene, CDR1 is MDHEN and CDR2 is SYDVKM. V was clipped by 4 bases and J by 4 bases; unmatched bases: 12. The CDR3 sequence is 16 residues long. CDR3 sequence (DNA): TGTGCCAGCAGTTCGACAGGGACAGGCCGATGGTACGAGCAGTACGTC. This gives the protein CASSSTGTGRWYEQYV.

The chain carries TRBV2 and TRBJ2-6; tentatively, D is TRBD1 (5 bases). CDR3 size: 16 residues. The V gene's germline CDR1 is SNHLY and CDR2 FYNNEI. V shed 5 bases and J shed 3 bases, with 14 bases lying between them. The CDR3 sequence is CASSPTSGFGANVLTF. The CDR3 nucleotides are TGTGCCAGCAGTCCTACTTCAGGGTTTGGGGCCAACGTCCTGACTTTC.

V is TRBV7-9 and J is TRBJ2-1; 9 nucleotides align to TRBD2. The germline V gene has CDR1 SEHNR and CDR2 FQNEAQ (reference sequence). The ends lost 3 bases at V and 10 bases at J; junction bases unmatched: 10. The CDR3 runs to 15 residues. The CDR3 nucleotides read TGTGCCAGCAGCTTGGGGCGGGGGGGCGTCTTCGAGCAGTTCTTC. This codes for CASSLGRGGVFEQFF.

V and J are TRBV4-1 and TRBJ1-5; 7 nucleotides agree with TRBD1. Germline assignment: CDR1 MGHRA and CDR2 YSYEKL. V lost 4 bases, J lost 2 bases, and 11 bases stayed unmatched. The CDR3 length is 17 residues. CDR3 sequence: CASSRYTDREGNQPQHF. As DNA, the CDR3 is TGCGCCAGCAGCCGCTATACCGACAGGGAGGGCAATCAGCCCCAGCATTTT.

Here the CDR3 reads CASSAGADTEAFF. DNA for the CDR3: TGTGCCAGCAGCGCGGGGGCAGACACTGAAGCTTTCTTT. The V gene is TRBV7-3, the J gene TRBJ1-1, with TRBD1 as a possible D gene (6 bases). This CDR3 spans 13 amino acids. Germline assignment: CDR1 SGHTA and CDR2 FQGTGA. V lost 5 bases and J lost 3, with 10 bases in between.

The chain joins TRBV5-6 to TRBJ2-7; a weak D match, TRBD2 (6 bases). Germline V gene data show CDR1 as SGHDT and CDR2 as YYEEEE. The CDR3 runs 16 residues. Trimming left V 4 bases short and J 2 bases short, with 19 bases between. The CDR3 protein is CASSLRRGPLPYEQYV. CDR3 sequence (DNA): TGTGCCAGCAGCCTCAGGAGGGGCCCCTTACCCTACGAGCAGTACGTC.

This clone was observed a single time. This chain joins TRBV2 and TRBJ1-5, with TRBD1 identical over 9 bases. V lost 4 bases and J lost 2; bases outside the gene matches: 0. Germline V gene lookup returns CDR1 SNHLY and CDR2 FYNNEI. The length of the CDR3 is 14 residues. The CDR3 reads CASSGTGGNQPQHF. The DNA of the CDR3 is TGTGCCAGCAGTGGGACAGGGGGCAATCAGCCCCAGCATTTT.

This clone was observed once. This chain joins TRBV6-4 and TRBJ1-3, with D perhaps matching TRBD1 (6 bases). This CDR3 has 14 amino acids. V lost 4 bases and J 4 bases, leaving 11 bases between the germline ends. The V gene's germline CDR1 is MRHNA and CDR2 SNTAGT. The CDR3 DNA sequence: TGTGCCAGCAGTGTTGGGGGCGAGGGAAACACCATATATTTT. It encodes CASSVGGEGNTIYF.

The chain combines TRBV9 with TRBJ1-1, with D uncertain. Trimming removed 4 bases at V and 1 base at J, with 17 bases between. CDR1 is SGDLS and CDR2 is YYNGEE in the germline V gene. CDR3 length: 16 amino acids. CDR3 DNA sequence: TGTGCCAGCAGCTGGGGAGGGAGCGGAACGAACACTGAAGCTTTCTTT. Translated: CASSWGGSGTNTEAFF.

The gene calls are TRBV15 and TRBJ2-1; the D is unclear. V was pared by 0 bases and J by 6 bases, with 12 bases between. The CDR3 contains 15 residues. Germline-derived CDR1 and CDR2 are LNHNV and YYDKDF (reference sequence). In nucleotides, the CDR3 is TGTGCCACCAGCAGAGAGTACCACTCGGGCAATGAGCAGTTCTTC. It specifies CATSREYHSGNEQFF.

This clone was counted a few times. The CDR3 DNA reads TGCGCCAGCAGCCGGGAGAATGGGGCCAACGTCCTGACTTTC. It translates to CASSRENGANVLTF. This chain joins TRBV4-3 and TRBJ2-6; possibly TRBD2 for D (5 bases). The germline V and J ends were trimmed by 4 bases and 3 bases, with 7 bases remaining between them. The CDR3 covers 14 residues. Germline V gives CDR1 LGHNA, CDR2 YSLEER.